The 10 T cell receptor beta chains below come from one sample, sequenced in a study of T cell repertoires in cytomegalovirus infection. One entry per CDR3 protein, called by TCRdb with MiXCR from the reads. The sample lists around 570,000 distinct CDR3 sequences; roughly 42% were seen once. Which antigens these TCRs recognize remains unknown. The starting material was cultured PBMCs, obtained from culture after CMV antigen stimulation. These receptors came from a human donor in good health (CMV status not recorded). Some clones in this sample may be carry-over from other donors' samples.

This clonotype was seen a handful of times. The J gene is TRBJ1-5, the V gene TRBV7-8; possible D gene TRBD1, 5 bases. Germline loops: CDR1 SGHVS, CDR2 FQNEAQ. The V end was cut by 4 bases, the J end by 2 bases, with 21 bases between. The CDR3 is made up of 18 amino acids. The CDR3 DNA is TGTGCCAGCAGCTACGGGAGGCTGGGGGTATCGGGCAATCAGCCCCAGCATTTT. Translating gives CASSYGRLGVSGNQPQHF.

In DNA form, the CDR3 reads TGCGCCAGCAGCCAATTAAGTGGAGCAGCGGGGATCTATGGCTACACCTTC. The encoded protein is CASSQLSGAAGIYGYTF. V is TRBV4-1 and J is TRBJ1-2; no firm D call. CDR3 length equals 17 residues. Germline-derived CDR1 and CDR2 are MGHRA and YSYEKL. Trimming pared 2 bases from V and 4 bases from J, leaving 20 bases between.

In this sample, this clonotype turned up many times. The J gene is TRBJ1-5, the V gene TRBV7-2; 7 positions agree with TRBD1. The J segment lost 5 bases and the V segment lost 3 bases, leaving 1 base of the junction unmatched. The CDR3 is 13 residues long. Germline CDR1 SGHTA, CDR2 FQGNSA. CDR3: CASSFDRDQPQHF. The CDR3 nucleotides are TGTGCCAGCAGCTTCGACAGGGATCAGCCCCAGCATTTT.

The rearrangement links TRBV7-2 to TRBJ2-2, with 8 bases that match TRBD2. V shed 5 bases, J shed 4 bases, and the junction held 12 bases outside the gene matches. The CDR3 covers 17 residues. From germline, CDR1 is SGHTA and CDR2 FQGNSA. The CDR3 loop is CASSQGLGGGSTGELFF. CDR3 bases: TGTGCCAGCAGCCAGGGACTGGGCGGGGGGAGCACCGGGGAGCTGTTTTTT. The full variable domain, rest sourced from reference TRBV7-2 and TRBJ2-2, is GAGVSQSPSNKVTEKGKDVELRCDPISGHTALYWYRQSLGQGLEFLIYFQGNSAPDKSGLPSDRFSAERTGGSVSTLTIQRTQQEDSAVYLCASSQGLGGGSTGELFFGEGSRLTVL.

This clonotype was counted a few times. The chain joins TRBV12-3 or TRBV12-4 to TRBJ1-1; TRBD1 is a possible D gene (5 bases). The germline V and J ends were trimmed by 10 bases and 4 bases, with 25 bases remaining between them. This CDR3 comprises 16 residues. This chain's CDR3 is CATSRQRAGIVTEAFF. CDR3 DNA sequence: TGTGCCACTTCCCGGCAAAGGGCAGGGATTGTCACTGAAGCTTTCTTT.

V is TRBV7-2 and J is TRBJ2-3, with 9 bases lining up with TRBD2. This CDR3 has 18 amino acids. The V and J ends lost 5 bases and 0 bases, in that order; junction bases with no gene match: 12. Germline V gene data show CDR1 as SGHTA and CDR2 as FQGNSA. CDR3 amino acids: CASSRHGFSGGSTDTQYF. CDR3 bases: TGTGCCAGCAGCCGGCACGGATTTAGCGGGGGAAGCACAGATACGCAGTATTTT. Full variable domain (remainder filled in from reference TRBV7-2 and TRBJ2-3): GAGVSQSPSNKVTEKGKDVELRCDPISGHTALYWYRQSLGQGLEFLIYFQGNSAPDKSGLPSDRFSAERTGGSVSTLTIQRTQQEDSAVYLCASSRHGFSGGSTDTQYFGPGTRLTVL.

In its sample, this clonotype was seen a few times. The chain couples TRBV7-2 to TRBJ1-2, with 7 nucleotides matching TRBD1. The ends lost 3 bases at V and 8 bases at J; junction bases unmatched: 9. Germline-derived CDR1 and CDR2 are SGHTA and FQGNSA. The CDR3 is 14 amino acids. The CDR3 loop is CASSFDQGVKGYTF. The CDR3 region has the DNA TGTGCCAGCAGCTTCGATCAGGGGGTGAAGGGCTACACCTTC.

This clonotype came up a few times. The chain combines TRBV12-3 or TRBV12-4 with TRBJ2-5, with 16 bases fitting TRBD2. The length of the CDR3 is 19 residues. Trimming took 4 bases from V and 10 from J; bases not matched to a gene: 18. The CDR3 region is CASSSAPGLAGGPRVSQYF. CDR3 nucleotide sequence: TGTGCCAGCAGTTCAGCTCCGGGACTAGCGGGGGGGCCCCGGGTGAGCCAGTACTTC.

This clonotype showed up just once. V usage is TRBV4-2 and J usage is TRBJ1-5, with 9 positions matching TRBD1. V was clipped by 3 bases and J by 6 bases; unmatched bases: 9. CDR3 size: 16 residues. Per the germline V gene, CDR1 is LGHNA and CDR2 is YNFKEQ. For the CDR3, the DNA is TGTGCCAGCAGCCAGTTAACCACAGGGGGCGGTCAGCCCCAGCATTTT. This sequence encodes CASSQLTTGGGQPQHF.

CDR3 residues: CASRHTKTGNYNEQFF. As DNA, the CDR3 is TGCGCCAGCCGCCACACCAAGACAGGGAACTACAATGAGCAGTTCTTC. The chain carries TRBV5-1 and TRBJ2-1, with 7 nucleotides matching TRBD1. The germline gives CDR1 SGHRS, CDR2 YFSETQ. Losses at the gene ends were 7 bases for V and 3 bases for J; bases not matched to a gene: 13. The CDR3 contains 16 residues.